Listed below are T cell receptor beta chains from one sample, sequenced in a study of blood T cell repertoires in COVID-19. Some clones are missing from TCRdb's copy, which holds only in-frame ones; the method was immunoSEQ multiplex PCR. The table lists 250,000 to 350,000 clones, 80% to 90% of them singletons. The source material was peripheral blood. The origin of the receptors is a man aged 30 to 39 with acute or convalescent COVID-19. Each CDR3 is given with its conserved first and last residue. The D gene is left open where the match is weak. Some rows have no size entry. The others give once, few or many, or a class for an expanded clone.

cdr3_aa,cdr3_nt,d_call,v_call,j_call,clone_size
CASSPRDSAYEQYF,TGTGCCAGCAGCCCCAGGGACAGTGCCTACGAGCAGTACTTC,TRBD1,TRBV3-1/TRBV3-2,TRBJ2-7,.
CASSVEEFGGRDTEAFF,TGTGCCAGCAGCGTAGAGGAGTTTGGGGGGAGAGACACTGAAGCTTTCTTT,.,TRBV9,TRBJ1-1,.
CASSEGQGGNTIYF,TGTGCCAGCAGCGAGGGACAGGGAGGAAACACCATATATTTT,TRBD1,TRBV9,TRBJ1-3,.
CASSGAWGQPQHF,TGTGCCAGTAGTGGGGCCTGGGGTCAGCCCCAGCATTTT,.,TRBV19,TRBJ1-5,.
CASSLAGLAVNEQFF,TGTGCCAGCAGCCTGGCGGGACTAGCGGTCAATGAGCAGTTCTTC,TRBD2,TRBV7-8,TRBJ2-1,.
CASSQTVAPNYEQYF,TGTGCCAGCAGCCAAACCGTAGCACCAAACTACGAGCAGTACTTC,.,TRBV11-2,TRBJ2-7,.
CASSTPGDRRRGGYTF,TGTGCCAGTAGTACCCCGGGGGACAGACGGAGGGGGGGCTACACCTTC,TRBD1,TRBV19,TRBJ1-2,.
CATTRQRDEKLFF,TGTGCCACCACACGACAGCGAGATGAAAAACTGTTTTTT,.,TRBV28,TRBJ1-4,.
CASSLAAGRQTQYF,TGTGCCAGCAGCTTAGCGGCAGGGCGCCAGACCCAGTACTTC,.,TRBV7-8,TRBJ2-5,.
CAWGTGDQYTEAFF,TGTGCCTGGGGGACAGGGGATCAATACACTGAAGCTTTCTTT,TRBD1,TRBV30,TRBJ1-1,.
CASSPPVAVHEQYF,TGTGCCAGCTCACCTCCGGTAGCGGTCCACGAGCAGTACTTC,.,TRBV18,TRBJ2-7,.
CASGRQPGTYNEQFF,TGTGCCAGCGGAAGACAGCCCGGTACTTACAATGAGCAGTTCTTC,.,TRBV6-5,TRBJ2-1,few
CASSLYFAGQGWETQYF,TGTGCCAGCAGTTTATATTTCGCGGGACAGGGTTGGGAGACCCAGTACTTC,TRBD1,TRBV27,TRBJ2-5,.
CATSDPWRGVYEQYF,TGTGCCACCAGTGATCCTTGGAGGGGTGTCTACGAGCAGTACTTC,.,TRBV24-1,TRBJ2-7,.
CASSLAGGGADTQYF,TGTGCCAGCAGCTTAGCGGGAGGAGGCGCAGATACGCAGTATTTT,TRBD2,TRBV7-3,TRBJ2-3,.
CASRPTDFKEKLFF,TGTGCCAGCAGGCCGACAGACTTCAAGGAAAAACTGTTTTTT,.,TRBV11-2,TRBJ1-4,.
CASSSWGAGEEETQYF,TGTGCCAGCAGCTCCTGGGGAGCGGGGGAGGAAGAGACCCAGTACTTC,TRBD2,TRBV7-9,TRBJ2-5,.
CASSRGDGRFDEQYF,TGTGCCAGCTCACGCGGGGACGGGAGGTTTGACGAGCAGTACTTC,TRBD2,TRBV18,TRBJ2-7,.
CASSQGLPTPTDTQYF,TGCGCCAGCAGCCAAGGTTTACCGACACCAACAGATACGCAGTATTTT,.,TRBV4-1,TRBJ2-3,.
CASSLWDKTTDTQYF,TGTGCCAGCAGCTTATGGGACAAAACCACAGATACGCAGTATTTT,.,TRBV13,TRBJ2-3,.
CAIRDRVTPSVTYEQYF,TGTGCCATCCGAGACAGGGTTACCCCGAGCGTGACCTACGAGCAGTACTTC,TRBD1,TRBV10-3,TRBJ2-7,.
CASSPIDRIYGYTF,TGTGCCAGCTCACCAATTGATAGAATATATGGCTACACCTTC,.,TRBV18,TRBJ1-2,.
CAWSGYGVGGETQYF,TGTGCCTGGAGTGGATACGGGGTAGGGGGAGAGACCCAGTACTTC,.,TRBV30,TRBJ2-5,.
CASSSNRPSDSEQFF,TGTGCCAGCAGCTCTAATCGGCCCTCCGACAGCGAGCAGTTCTTC,.,TRBV7-3,TRBJ2-1,.
CASSPLVRGNNEQFF,TGTGCCAGCAGCCCCCTGGTAAGAGGTAACAATGAGCAGTTCTTC,.,TRBV9,TRBJ2-1,.
CASSRPPRNEQYF,TGTGCCAGCAGTCGCCCCCCTAGGAACGAGCAGTACTTC,.,TRBV27,TRBJ2-7,once
CASSLSVLAEQYF,TGTGCCAGCAGTTTGTCCGTACTTGCGGAGCAGTACTTC,.,TRBV28,TRBJ2-7,.
CASSHRTGHHTEAFF,TGTGCCAGCAGCCACCGGACAGGCCACCACACTGAAGCTTTCTTT,TRBD1,TRBV7-9,TRBJ1-1,.
CASSSEPTRSETQYF,TGTGCCAGCAGCTCCGAACCCACCAGGTCAGAGACCCAGTACTTC,.,TRBV5-5,TRBJ2-5,.
CASSPNTGGHYGYTF,TGTGCCAGCAGCCCGAATACGGGAGGGCACTATGGCTACACCTTC,.,TRBV7-9,TRBJ1-2,.
CASSLGGPLGFALHF,TGTGCCAGCAGCTTAGGGGGCCCGTTGGGTTTCGCCCTCCACTTT,.,TRBV7-2,TRBJ1-6,.
CASSEGSQPQHF,TGCGCCAGCAGTGAGGGGAGCCAGCCCCAGCATTTT,.,TRBV10-1,TRBJ1-5,.